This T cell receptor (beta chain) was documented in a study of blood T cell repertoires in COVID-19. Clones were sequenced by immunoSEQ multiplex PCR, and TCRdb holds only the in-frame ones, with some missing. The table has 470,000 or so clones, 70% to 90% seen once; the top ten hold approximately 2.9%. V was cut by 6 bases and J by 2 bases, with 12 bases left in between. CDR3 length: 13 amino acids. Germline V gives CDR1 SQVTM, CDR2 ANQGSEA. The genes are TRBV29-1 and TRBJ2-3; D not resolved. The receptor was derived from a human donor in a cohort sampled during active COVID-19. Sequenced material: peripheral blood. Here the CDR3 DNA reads TGCAGCGTGGTAGTCAACCCCACAGATACGCAGTATTTT. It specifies CSVVVNPTDTQYF.